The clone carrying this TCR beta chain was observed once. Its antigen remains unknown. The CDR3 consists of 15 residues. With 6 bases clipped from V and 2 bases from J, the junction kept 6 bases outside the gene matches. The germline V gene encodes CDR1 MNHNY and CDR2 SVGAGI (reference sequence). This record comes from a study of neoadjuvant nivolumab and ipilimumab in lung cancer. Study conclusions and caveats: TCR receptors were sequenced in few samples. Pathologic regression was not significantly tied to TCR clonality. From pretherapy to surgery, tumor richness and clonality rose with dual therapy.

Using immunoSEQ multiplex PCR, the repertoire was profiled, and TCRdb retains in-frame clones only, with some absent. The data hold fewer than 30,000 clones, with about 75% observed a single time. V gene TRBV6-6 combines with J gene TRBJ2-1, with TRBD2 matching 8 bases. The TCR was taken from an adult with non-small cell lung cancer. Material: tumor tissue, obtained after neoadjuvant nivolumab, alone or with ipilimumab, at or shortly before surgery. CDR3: CASSPGGGTYNEQFF. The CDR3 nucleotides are TGTGCCAGCAGCCCCGGGGGGGGAACCTACAATGAGCAGTTCTTC.